What follows are 22 T cell receptor beta chains derived from one specimen sequenced in a study of PD-1 blockade in classical Hodgkin lymphoma. Each of the patients experienced relapse following autologous stem cell transplantation, and their brentuximab vedotin exposure differed. TCRdb's copy holds only in-frame clones and misses some; the assay was immunoSEQ multiplex PCR. The sample lists fewer than 15,000 clones, around 90% occurring once. Sequencing was performed on peripheral blood mononuclear cells (PBMCs), taken at baseline. Every receptor here comes from a human donor with classical Hodgkin lymphoma.

The chain carries TRBV10-3 and TRBJ2-7; D gene unclear. The V gene's germline CDR1 is ENHRY and CDR2 SYGVKD. The CDR3 is 12 amino acids. V lost 6 bases to trimming and J lost 3 bases, with 9 bases between them. The CDR3 protein is CAISEGFYEQYF. The CDR3 DNA reads as TGTGCCATCAGCGAAGGGTTCTACGAGCAGTACTTC.

The J gene is TRBJ2-3, the V gene TRBV7-9; 12 positions match TRBD2. The CDR3 has 14 amino acids. The germline V gene encodes CDR1 SEHNR and CDR2 FQNEAQ (reference sequence). The CDR3: CAGGTSGSTDTQYF. The CDR3 nucleotides read TGTGCTGGAGGGACTAGCGGGTCAACAGATACGCAGTATTTT.

The chain is built from TRBV7-9 and TRBJ2-1; 7 bases line up with TRBD1. Trimming took 5 bases from V and 0 from J; bases not matched to a gene: 10. There are 17 residues in the CDR3. The V gene's germline CDR1 is SEHNR and CDR2 FQNEAQ (reference sequence). DNA of the CDR3: TGTGCCAGCAGCCCGGAGACAGGGCTGAGCTCCTACAATGAGCAGTTCTTC. Translating gives CASSPETGLSSYNEQFF.

The chain recombines TRBV5-1 with TRBJ2-1, with D perhaps TRBD1 (6 bases). The CDR3 length is 17 residues. The V end lost 4 bases, the J end lost 5 bases, and 22 bases lay between the germline ends. From germline, CDR1 is SGHRS and CDR2 YFSETQ. CDR3 nucleotide sequence: TGCGCCAGCAGCCCTCGGCCCGATAGGGACACCCACAATGAGCAGTTCTTC. Amino acids: CASSPRPDRDTHNEQFF.

The chain uses TRBV5-1 and TRBJ2-7; D perhaps matches TRBD1 (6 bases). V lost 3 bases to trimming and J lost 3 bases, with 10 bases between them. The CDR3 length is 13 residues. CDR1 and CDR2 (germline): SGHRS, YFSETQ. The DNA of the CDR3 is TGCGCCAGCAGCTCAACAGGGAACTACGAGCAGTACTTC. The encoded protein is CASSSTGNYEQYF.

This clone was seen once. The V and J genes are TRBV5-1 and TRBJ1-2; D remains unclear. This CDR3 is built from 12 residues. Per the germline V gene, CDR1 is SGHRS and CDR2 is YFSETQ. With 2 bases removed from V and 8 bases from J, the gap between germline ends came to 10 bases. DNA of the CDR3: TGCGCCAGCAGCTTAGGCGGAGAGGGCTACACCTTC. It codes for CASSLGGEGYTF.

This chain links TRBV6-6 with TRBJ2-7; no reliable D call. Germline lookup yields CDR1 MNHNY and CDR2 SVGAGI (reference sequence). Deletions cut 2 bases from V and 0 bases from J, with 11 bases between. The CDR3 consists of 15 residues. The CDR3 DNA sequence: TGTGCCAGCAGTTACGTGTGGTCGGGCTCCTACGAGCAGTACTTC. Translated, it gives CASSYVWSGSYEQYF.

This rearrangement joins TRBV11-2 to TRBJ1-1, with TRBD1 identical over 9 bases. This CDR3 region has 18 residues. The germline V gene encodes CDR1 SGHAT and CDR2 FQNNGV. Unmatched junction bases numbered 16, after V lost 5 bases and J lost 3 bases. The CDR3 is CASSPGTGRSLPDTEAFF. CDR3 DNA sequence: TGTGCCAGCAGCCCCGGGACAGGGCGATCACTACCGGACACTGAAGCTTTCTTT.

J is TRBJ2-1 and V is TRBV7-4; 11 bases are shared with TRBD2. Germline CDR1 SGHVT, CDR2 SQSDAQ. J lost 4 bases, V lost 9 bases, and 14 bases had no gene match. The CDR3 length is 17 residues. The CDR3 sequence is CARECSKLAGEYNEQFF. The CDR3 DNA reads as TGTGCCAGAGAATGCTCGAAACTAGCGGGGGAATACAATGAGCAGTTCTTC.

This clone appeared a single time. This chain joins TRBV6-1 and TRBJ1-2; a possible D gene is TRBD1 (6 bases). Trimming pared 7 bases from V and 2 bases from J, leaving 11 bases between. Germline CDR1 is MNHNS and CDR2 is SASEGT. The CDR3 has 13 amino acids. The CDR3 is CASNREVNYGYTF. The DNA of the CDR3 is TGTGCCAGCAACAGGGAAGTAAACTATGGCTACACCTTC.

This clone was recorded once. The rearrangement uses TRBV4-1 and TRBJ1-3, with D hard to call. Trimming cost V 1 base and J 0 bases, with 7 bases left between them. The CDR3 contains 15 residues. Per the germline V gene, CDR1 is MGHRA and CDR2 is YSYEKL. CDR3 in amino acids: CASSQGKASGNTIYF. The CDR3 nucleotides read TGCGCCAGCAGCCAAGGCAAGGCCTCTGGAAACACCATATATTTT.

The chain has TRBV21-1 and TRBJ1-2. TRBV21-1 represents a pseudogene. This CDR3 comprises 15 residues. CDR3 loop: CASQERWAPEDGYTF. As DNA, the CDR3 is TGTGCCAGCCAAGAACGTTGGGCCCCTGAGGATGGCTACACCTTC.

The chain carries TRBV6-4 and TRBJ2-6; D is ambiguous. CDR3 length: 16 amino acids. The V gene's germline CDR1 is MRHNA and CDR2 SNTAGT. Trimming removed 4 bases at V and 0 bases at J, with 10 bases between. As DNA, the CDR3 is TGTGCCAGCAGTGGAGTGGATGGCTCTGGGGCCAACGTCCTGACTTTC. Translated, it gives CASSGVDGSGANVLTF.

CDR3 bases: TGCGCCAGCAGCTTGCCTGGGGCGTGGACTGAAGCTTTCTTT. This encodes CASSLPGAWTEAFF. The V and J genes are TRBV5-1 and TRBJ1-1; D is possibly TRBD1 (5 bases). V was pared by 1 base and J by 5 bases, with 12 bases between. The CDR3 consists of 14 residues. Per the germline V gene, CDR1 is SGHRS and CDR2 is YFSETQ. The whole variable domain, remainder taken from reference TRBV5-1 and TRBJ1-1, is KAGVTQTPRYLIKTRGQQVTLSCSPISGHRSVSWYQQTPGQGLQFLFEYFSETQRNKGNFPGRFSGRQFSNSRSEMNVSTLELGDSALYLCASSLPGAWTEAFFGQGTRLTVV.

The rearrangement links TRBV7-9 to TRBJ2-3, with no clear D. CDR1 and CDR2 from the germline V gene are SEHNR and FQNEAQ (reference sequence). The CDR3 totals 13 residues. Trimming cost V 0 bases and J 6 bases, with 7 bases left between them. The CDR3 is CASSLAGADTQYF. The CDR3 DNA reads TGTGCCAGCAGCTTAGCCGGAGCCGATACGCAGTATTTT.

This clone was seen a single time. The chain recombines TRBV7-6 with TRBJ2-2, with D perhaps TRBD1 (5 bases). The CDR3 length is 15 residues. CDR1 and CDR2 (germline): SGHVS, FNYEAQ. V gave up 1 base and J gave up 6 bases, with 12 bases separating them. CDR3 sequence reads: CASSLGAAGSGELFF. The CDR3 DNA follows: TGTGCCAGCAGCTTAGGGGCCGCAGGGTCCGGGGAGCTGTTTTTT.

V gene TRBV28 combines with J gene TRBJ1-4; 9 bases are shared with TRBD1. Germline V CDR1 and CDR2: MDHEN, SYDVKM. This CDR3 is 15 amino acids long. V shed 6 bases, J shed 7 bases, and the junction held 9 bases outside the gene matches. This CDR3 reads CASSSPGQGFEKLFF. The CDR3 bases are TGTGCCAGCAGCTCACCGGGACAGGGATTTGAAAAACTGTTTTTT.

The chain carries TRBV30 and TRBJ2-2; TRBD1 matches at 7 bases. This CDR3 contains 15 residues. V lost 0 bases and J lost 5; bases outside the gene matches: 6. Germline values: CDR1 GTSNPN, CDR2 SVGIG (reference sequence). In DNA form, the CDR3 reads TGTGCCTGGAGTGTTACAGGGGTTGGAACCGGGGAGCTGTTTTTT. This codes for CAWSVTGVGTGELFF. Complete variable domain (other parts from reference TRBV30 and TRBJ2-2): SQTIHQWPATLVQPVGSPLSLECTVEGTSNPNLYWYRQAAGRGLQLLFYSVGIGQISSEVPQNLSASRPQDRQFILSSKKLLLSDSGFYLCAWSVTGVGTGELFFGEGSRLTVL.

The chain has TRBV6-6 and TRBJ2-7; TRBD1 matches 8 bases. CDR3 length equals 13 residues. CDR1 and CDR2 from the germline V gene are MNHNY and SVGAGI (reference sequence). Unmatched junction bases numbered 4, after V lost 5 bases and J lost 4 bases. CDR3 coding DNA: TGTGCCAGCAGTGGGGGGACAGGATACGAGCAGTACTTC. Its translation is CASSGGTGYEQYF.

The gene calls are TRBV5-1 and TRBJ2-3; 9 bases map to TRBD2. Germline CDR1 and CDR2: SGHRS and YFSETQ. V was pared by 6 bases and J by 1 base, with 6 bases of the junction left unmatched. This CDR3 is 15 amino acids long. CDR3 amino acids: CASKSWTSGTDTQYF. CDR3 nucleotides: TGCGCCAGCAAGAGTTGGACTAGCGGCACAGATACGCAGTATTTT.

The rearrangement joins TRBV7-3 to TRBJ2-5, with unresolved D. Trimming cost V 2 bases and J 2 bases, with 15 bases left between them. This CDR3 region has 16 residues. Germline CDR1 SGHTA, CDR2 FQGTGA. CDR3 residues: CASSLYGPAGQETQYF. The CDR3 DNA reads as TGTGCCAGCAGCTTATATGGGCCCGCAGGACAAGAGACCCAGTACTTC.

The rearrangement uses TRBV5-1 and TRBJ2-7; a weak D match, TRBD1 (6 bases). The CDR3 extends over 16 amino acids. Germline V gene data show CDR1 as SGHRS and CDR2 as YFSETQ. The V end lost 2 bases, the J end lost 4 bases, and 19 bases lay between the germline ends. CDR3 nucleotides: TGCGCCAGCAGCTTCGACAGGCCCAAAGAGGGGTACGAGCAGTACTTC. Translated: CASSFDRPKEGYEQYF. Combining the CDR3 with reference TRBV5-1 and TRBJ2-7 gives the whole variable domain KAGVTQTPRYLIKTRGQQVTLSCSPISGHRSVSWYQQTPGQGLQFLFEYFSETQRNKGNFPGRFSGRQFSNSRSEMNVSTLELGDSALYLCASSFDRPKEGYEQYFGPGTRLTVT.